The source of this T cell receptor beta chain is a study of untreated major depressive disorder listed by TCRdb under 2018. For context, the study as a whole: This cross-sectional case-control study compared T cell phenotype and TCR repertoire between antidepressant-free major depressive disorder patients and individually matched non-depressed controls. Sequencing followed up flow-cytometry Vbeta 5.1, Vbeta 11 and Vbeta 22 usage differences observed in the whole cohort.

The research as a whole found: In CD4+ T cells, sequencing confirmed that depressed patients used TRBV05-01 (Vbeta 5.1) more than controls did, with a one-tailed test giving p = 0.040. In the sequencing data, TRBV25-01 and TRBV02-01 usage was found to follow the flow-cytometry pattern, although statistical significance was not reached. In every sequenced subject, the top five TRBV05-01 clones were all identified as private clones. For the sequencing comparisons, one-tailed planned tests were applied to only three preselected Vbeta families. Strict matching and exclusion criteria produced a comparatively small study sample, limiting generalizability of findings.

This clone was counted once. No cognate antigen has been identified for it. Base qualities were left out, and no much larger clone turns up one base away. Every depressed patient was matched in pairs with a non-depressed control on sex, age, current smoking status and body mass index. European descent was reported for all participants. Patients were diagnosed with major depressive disorder by DSM-IV criteria and had a Hamilton Rating Scale for Depression score of 18 or higher. Patients had been free of any psychiatric medication, including antidepressants, for at least 8 weeks before enrollment. Depression severity among patients ranged from moderate to severe. Participants were excluded if they had major medical conditions, Axis I/II comorbidities, regular medication or illicit drug use, or weekly alcohol intake above 100 g. Approximately 27 ml of peripheral blood was collected from each participant into EDTA tubes. Magnetic negative selection with the BD IMag Human CD4 T Lymphocyte Enrichment Set was used to purify CD4+ T cells from thawed PBMCs. Flow cytometry confirmed that the CD4+ enrichment method typically gave about 95% purity. A subgroup of four to six case-control pairs, chosen blind to the chemokine receptor expression and flow-cytometric repertoire skewing results, underwent TCRbeta sequencing. All blood samples were drawn in the morning at 8:00 a.m., and PBMCs were separated by Ficoll-Hypaque gradient centrifugation. Until being assayed, PBMCs were kept in liquid nitrogen after cryopreservation by gradual cooling to -80 degrees C.

CDR1 and CDR2 (ENHRY, SYGVKD) derive from the germline V gene. Counted from cysteine to phenylalanine, this CDR3 has 15 amino acids. Solely the CDR3 DNA is kept, with 45 bases framed from the first base. The germline V and J ends show losses of 10 bases and 0 bases respectively, and no gene match explains 4 bases of the junction. The Qiagen DNeasy Blood and Tissue Kit was used to extract total genomic DNA from the purified CD4+ T cells. Amplification and sequencing of the TCRbeta CDR3 region, as defined according to IMGT, were carried out with immunoSEQ immunosequencing protocols. Per the original workflow: The immunoSEQ service preprocessed the raw sequence data to correct PCR and sequencing errors. The sequence data were imported into the immunoSEQ Analyzer and were further analyzed using VDJtools v1.0.7. The paired Wilcoxon signed-rank test was applied to assess differences between patients and controls. Here the immuneACCESS table is served through TCRdb, limited to in-frame sequences with V and J called. Missing clones are a known gap in these copies; in checked studies unresolved V genes cover under half, and the rest lacks a known reason. V and J calls and clone size are as listed in that table; D and trimming were resolved from the DNA. Recorded for this sample are roughly 25,000 clones; about 90% of them occurred a single time. The ten largest clones capture 0.72% of the sample.

Recombination joined TRBV10-3 with TRBJ2-1; TRBD1 agrees with 12 junctional bases. Sequences were obtained from CD4+ T cells from PBMCs. This TCR derives from a woman in her twenties or thirties with major depressive disorder. The CDR3 protein is CASMGQGASYNEQFF. The bases are TGTGCCAGCATGGGACAGGGGGCCTCCTACAATGAGCAGTTCTTC.